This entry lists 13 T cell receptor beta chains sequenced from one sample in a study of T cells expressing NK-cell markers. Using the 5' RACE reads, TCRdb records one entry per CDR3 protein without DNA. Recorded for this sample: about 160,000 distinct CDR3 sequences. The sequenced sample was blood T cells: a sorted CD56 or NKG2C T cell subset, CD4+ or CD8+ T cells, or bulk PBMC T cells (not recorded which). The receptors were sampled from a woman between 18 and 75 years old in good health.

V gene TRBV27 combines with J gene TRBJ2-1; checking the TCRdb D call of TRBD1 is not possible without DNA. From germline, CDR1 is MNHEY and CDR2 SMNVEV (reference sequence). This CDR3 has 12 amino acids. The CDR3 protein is CASSLSRGAKFF.

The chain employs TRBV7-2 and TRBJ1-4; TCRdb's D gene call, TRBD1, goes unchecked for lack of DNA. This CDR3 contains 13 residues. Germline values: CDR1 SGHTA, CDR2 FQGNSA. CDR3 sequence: CASQTGMGEKLFF.

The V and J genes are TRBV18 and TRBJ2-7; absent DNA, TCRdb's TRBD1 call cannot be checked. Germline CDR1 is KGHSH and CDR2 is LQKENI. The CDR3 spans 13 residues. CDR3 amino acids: CASSQGQNYEQYF.

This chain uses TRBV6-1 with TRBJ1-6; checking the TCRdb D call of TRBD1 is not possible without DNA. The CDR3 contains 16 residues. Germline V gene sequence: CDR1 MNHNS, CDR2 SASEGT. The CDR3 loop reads CASRRGRQGGNSPLHF.

This chain's CDR3 is CASSSPEGANEQYF. The chain couples TRBV5-1 to TRBJ2-7; TCRdb gives TRBD1 as the D gene, but with no DNA this cannot be confirmed. This CDR3 spans 14 amino acids. CDR1 is SGHRS, CDR2 YFSETQ, per germline.

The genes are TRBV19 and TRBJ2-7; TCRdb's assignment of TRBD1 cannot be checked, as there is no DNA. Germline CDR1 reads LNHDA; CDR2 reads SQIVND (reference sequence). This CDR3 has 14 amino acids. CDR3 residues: CASSIRTGTYEQYF.

This chain's CDR3 is CASSEAHRPQHF. The chain carries TRBV6-1 and TRBJ1-5. Germline CDR1 and CDR2: MNHNS and SASEGT. The CDR3 extends over 12 amino acids.

CDR3 amino acids: CAISEGGVGEQFF. The chain has TRBV10-3 and TRBJ2-1; TCRdb proposes TRBD1, but this gene call is untestable without DNA. Per the germline V gene, CDR1 is ENHRY and CDR2 is SYGVKD. The CDR3 has 13 residues.

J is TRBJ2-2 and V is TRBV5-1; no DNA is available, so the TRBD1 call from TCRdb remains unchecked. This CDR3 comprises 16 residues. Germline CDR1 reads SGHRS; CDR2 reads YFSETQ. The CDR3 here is CASSWLTGMNTGELFF.

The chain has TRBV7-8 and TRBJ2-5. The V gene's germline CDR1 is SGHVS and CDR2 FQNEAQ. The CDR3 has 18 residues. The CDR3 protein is CASSLPGVAANPQETQYF. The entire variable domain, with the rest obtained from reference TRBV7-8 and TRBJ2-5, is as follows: GAGVSQSPRYKVAKRGQDVALRCDPISGHVSLFWYQQALGQGPEFLTYFQNEAQLDKSGLPSDRFFAERPEGSVSTLKIQRTQQEDSAVYLCASSLPGVAANPQETQYFGPGTRLLVL.

CDR3: CASSNNLGEQFF. The genes are TRBV9 and TRBJ2-1. CDR1 is SGDLS and CDR2 is YYNGEE in the germline V gene. The CDR3 totals 12 residues.

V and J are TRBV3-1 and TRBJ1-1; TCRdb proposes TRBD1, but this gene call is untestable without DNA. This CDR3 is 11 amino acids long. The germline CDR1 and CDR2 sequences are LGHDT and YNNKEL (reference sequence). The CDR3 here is CASSQTGMAFF.

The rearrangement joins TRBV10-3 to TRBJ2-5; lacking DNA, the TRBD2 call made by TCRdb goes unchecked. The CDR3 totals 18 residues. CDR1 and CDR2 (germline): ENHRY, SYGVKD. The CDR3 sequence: CAISESNIGLAGQETQYF.